This is a list of T cell receptor beta chains from one sample in a study of lymphopenia after photon versus proton radiotherapy. Sequenced by immunoSEQ multiplex PCR; TCRdb stores in-frame clones only, minus some. The data contain 65,000 to 85,000 clones, about 90% of them singletons. The material was peripheral blood, obtained from a patient treated with photon-based radiotherapy. The receptors come from a woman in her thirties or forties with cholangiocarcinoma. Both conserved end residues are part of each CDR3. The D gene is left open where the match is weak. Clone size is given for some rows only: seen once, a few or many times, or a class if the clone is expanded.

TRBV7-3	.	TRBJ2-1	TRBD2	CASSKTSGRVSEQFF	TGTGCCAGCAGCAAGACTAGCGGGAGGGTATCTGAGCAGTTCTTC
TRBV19	.	TRBJ2-1	.	CASSGRLSSYNEQFF	TGTGCCAGTAGTGGGCGGTTAAGCTCCTACAATGAGCAGTTCTTC
TRBV5-6	.	TRBJ2-5	.	CASSRQGGETQYF	TGTGCCAGCAGCCGACAAGGTGGAGAGACCCAGTACTTC
TRBV9	.	TRBJ1-3	.	CASSVAGSGNTIYF	TGTGCCAGCAGCGTAGCTGGCTCTGGAAACACCATATATTTT
TRBV14	once	TRBJ2-7	.	CASSLVTYEQYF	TGTGCCAGCAGCCTTGTAACCTACGAGCAGTACTTC
TRBV9	.	TRBJ2-1	.	CASSVGRLLRGNEQFF	TGTGCCAGCAGCGTAGGCAGACTCTTACGGGGCAATGAGCAGTTCTTC
TRBV9	.	TRBJ2-1	TRBD2	CASSQGSGTSTYNEQFF	TGTGCCAGCAGCCAAGGATCAGGGACTAGCACCTACAATGAGCAGTTCTTC
TRBV15	.	TRBJ2-7	TRBD1	CATSRDRQGAYEQYF	TGTGCCACCAGCAGAGATAGACAGGGGGCTTACGAGCAGTACTTC
TRBV5-4	.	TRBJ2-1	TRBD2	CASSLLSFSGSGHNEQFF	TGTGCCAGCAGCTTGCTTTCCTTTAGCGGGAGTGGACACAATGAGCAGTTCTTC
TRBV11-2	.	TRBJ2-2	.	CASSSSGQGVAGELFF	TGTGCCAGCAGCTCCAGCGGCCAGGGTGTAGCCGGGGAGCTGTTTTTT
TRBV10-2	.	TRBJ1-6	.	CASYGGINSPLHF	TGCGCCAGCTACGGTGGGATTAATTCACCCCTCCACTTT
TRBV7-2	.	TRBJ1-5	.	CASSFPGNSNQPQHF	TGTGCCAGCAGCTTCCCAGGGAATAGCAATCAGCCCCAGCATTTT
TRBV6-6	.	TRBJ1-2	.	CASSSTGQRGYGYTF	TGTGCCAGCAGTTCAACAGGGCAACGGGGCTATGGCTACACCTTC
TRBV10-2	.	TRBJ2-7	.	CASRTGSSYEQYF	TGCGCCAGCAGGACGGGGTCGTCCTACGAGCAGTACTTC
TRBV6-1	.	TRBJ2-7	.	CASTGFNGPAYEQYF	TGTGCCAGCACCGGGTTCAATGGGCCAGCCTACGAGCAGTACTTC
TRBV6-1	few	TRBJ1-2	.	CASGQPSIYGYTF	TGTGCCAGCGGACAGCCAAGCATTTATGGCTACACCTTC
TRBV7-2	.	TRBJ1-4	.	CASGRGVREKLFF	TGTGCCAGCGGTAGGGGGGTACGGGAAAAACTGTTTTTT
TRBV6-5	few	TRBJ1-6	.	CARLSDGPPPLHF	TGTGCCAGACTCTCCGACGGTCCTCCCCCCCTCCACTTT
TRBV7-3	.	TRBJ2-2	.	CASSLTGAENTGELFF	TGTGCCAGCAGCCTAACGGGCGCCGAGAACACCGGGGAGCTGTTTTTT
TRBV5-1	.	TRBJ2-7	.	CASSLAKSSYEQYF	TGCGCCAGCAGCTTGGCTAAGAGCTCCTACGAGCAGTACTTC
TRBV6-5	.	TRBJ1-2	.	CASTYSRGSPNYGYTF	TGTGCCAGCACTTATTCTCGAGGGTCTCCAAACTATGGCTACACCTTC
TRBV6-5	.	TRBJ1-5	.	CASSPSGGNQPQHF	TGTGCCAGCAGTCCTTCCGGGGGGAATCAGCCCCAGCATTTT
TRBV19	.	TRBJ2-1	.	CASGGLTYNEQFF	TGTGCCAGTGGCGGGCTTACCTACAATGAGCAGTTCTTC
TRBV19	.	TRBJ2-2	.	CASRRTGLLAGELFF	TGTGCCAGTAGGAGAACAGGGTTATTAGCCGGGGAGCTGTTTTTT
TRBV4-2	.	TRBJ2-7	.	CASSLEAPHEQYF	TGTGCCAGCAGCCTCGAGGCTCCCCACGAGCAGTACTTC
TRBV19	.	TRBJ1-1	.	CASSNFGSNTEAFF	TGTGCCAGTAGTAATTTTGGTTCGAACACTGAAGCTTTCTTT
TRBV5-1	few	TRBJ1-4	.	CASSLGEKLFF	TGCGCCAGCAGCTTGGGTGAAAAACTGTTTTTT
TRBV21-1	.	TRBJ2-3	.	CASSKVPAESTDTQYF	TGTGCCAGCAGCAAAGTTCCGGCAGAAAGCACAGATACGCAGTATTTT
TRBV5-1	.	TRBJ2-6	.	CASSPERGVGANVLTF	TGCGCCAGCAGCCCAGAAAGGGGGGTCGGGGCCAACGTCCTGACTTTC